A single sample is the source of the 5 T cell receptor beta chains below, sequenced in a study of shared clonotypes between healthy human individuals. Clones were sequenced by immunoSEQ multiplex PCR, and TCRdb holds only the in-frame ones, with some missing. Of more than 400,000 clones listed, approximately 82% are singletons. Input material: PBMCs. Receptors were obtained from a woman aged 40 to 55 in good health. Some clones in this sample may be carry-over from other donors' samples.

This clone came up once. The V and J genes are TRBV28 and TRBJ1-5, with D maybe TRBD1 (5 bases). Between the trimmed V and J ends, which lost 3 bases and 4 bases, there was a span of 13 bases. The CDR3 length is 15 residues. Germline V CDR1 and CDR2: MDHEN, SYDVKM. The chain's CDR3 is CASSFMQGLNQPQHF. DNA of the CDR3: TGTGCCAGCAGTTTCATGCAGGGCCTAAATCAGCCCCAGCATTTT.

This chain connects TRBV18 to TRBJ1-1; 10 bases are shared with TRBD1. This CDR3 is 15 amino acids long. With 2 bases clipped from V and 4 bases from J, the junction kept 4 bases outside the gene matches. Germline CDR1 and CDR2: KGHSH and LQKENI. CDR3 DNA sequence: TGTGCCAGCTCACCATCACGGGACAGGGGCACTGAAGCTTTCTTT. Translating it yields CASSPSRDRGTEAFF.

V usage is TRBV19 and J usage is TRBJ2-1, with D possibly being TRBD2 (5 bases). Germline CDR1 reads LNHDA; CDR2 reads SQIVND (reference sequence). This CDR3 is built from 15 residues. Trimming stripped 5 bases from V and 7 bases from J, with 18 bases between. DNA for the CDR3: TGTGCCAGTAGTGCCCTCTCGGGATTGGGGAATGAGCAGTTCTTC. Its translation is CASSALSGLGNEQFF.

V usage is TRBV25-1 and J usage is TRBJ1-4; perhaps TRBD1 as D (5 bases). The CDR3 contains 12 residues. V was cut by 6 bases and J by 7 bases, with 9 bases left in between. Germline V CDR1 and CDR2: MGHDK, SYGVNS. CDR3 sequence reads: CASRGGTEKLFF. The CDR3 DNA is TGTGCCAGCAGGGGGGGGACTGAAAAACTGTTTTTT. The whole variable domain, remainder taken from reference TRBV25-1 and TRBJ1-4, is EADIYQTPRYLVIGTGKKITLECSQTMGHDKMYWYQQDPGMELHLIHYSYGVNSTEKGDLSSESTVSRIRTEHFPLTLESARPSHTSQYLCASRGGTEKLFFGSGTQLSVL.

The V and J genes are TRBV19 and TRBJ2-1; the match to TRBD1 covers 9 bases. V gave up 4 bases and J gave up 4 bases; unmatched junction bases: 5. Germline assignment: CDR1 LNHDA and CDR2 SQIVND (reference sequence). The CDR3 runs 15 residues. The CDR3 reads CASSTPGTGYNEQFF. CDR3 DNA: TGTGCCAGTAGTACTCCCGGGACAGGGTACAATGAGCAGTTCTTC.